This section outlines one T cell receptor (beta chain) sequence together with its context. This sample was included in a study of CD8 T cells in acute hepatitis C reinfection. Trimming pared 6 bases from V and 0 bases from J, leaving 11 bases between. This CDR3 is 14 amino acids long. CDR1 and CDR2 (germline): LGHNA, YSLEER. Using immunoSEQ multiplex PCR, the repertoire was profiled, and TCRdb retains in-frame clones only, with some absent. The sample consists of some 40,000 clones, just under 90% of them appearing once. Time point described: naive CD8 control sorted from an acute-time-point sample. Sequenced sample: naive CD8+ T cells from PBMCs. The sequence was obtained from a man in his thirties or forties with chronic hepatitis C. The V and J genes are TRBV4-3 and TRBJ1-1, with a possible D match to TRBD1 (6 bases). Here the CDR3 reads CASSMGAMNTEAFF. The CDR3 region has the DNA TGCGCCAGCAGTATGGGGGCCATGAACACTGAAGCTTTCTTT.